This T cell receptor (beta chain) was obtained from a study of T cells in Graves' hyperthyroidism and ophthalmopathy. The CDR3 sequence is 15 residues long. Looked up from germline, CDR1 is MDHEN and CDR2 is SYDVKM. Every diagnosis used clinical symptoms, serum thyroxine and TRAb, thyroid ultrasound and orbital computed tomography. Using roughly 9.4 ml of fresh peripheral blood, PBMCs were prepared. There were TCR beta CDR3 regions amplified from RNA transcripts. First-round RT-PCR of the TCR CDR3 relied on the HTBI primer set. From the multiplex PCR reads, TCRdb called clonotypes with MiXCR, one entry per CDR3 protein. Counted here are hundreds of thousands of distinct CDR3 sequences, around 15% occurring once; the ten biggest clones make up approximately 3.8%. This clonotype came up many times. At one end the junction does not follow the germline gene, possibly because of a read error.

The sample consisted of blood. The chain joins TRBV28 to TRBJ2-2, with 10 bases identical to TRBD2. This sequence originates from a woman aged 25 to 39 with Graves' hyperthyroidism. CDR3 in amino acids: CASSGSSGSTRELFF. Here the CDR3 DNA reads TGTGCCAGCAGTGGATCTAGCGGGAGCACCAGGGAGCTGTTTTTT.